This is a list of T cell receptor beta chains from one sample in a study of cytomegalovirus exposure and HLA in healthy donors. Assay: immunoSEQ multiplex PCR; the TCRdb copy retains only in-frame clones and omits some. The sample carries some 120,000 clones, approximately 78% recorded once. Sequenced: PBMCs. Source of these receptors: a man aged 30 to 39 in good health and CMV-seropositive. Each CDR3 is given with its conserved first and last residue. A D gene is named only where the DNA matches it firmly. The listing skips clone size in some rows; elsewhere it reads once, few, many or a size class.

v_gene: TRBV11-2
d_gene: -
abundance: once
j_gene: TRBJ1-1
CDR3aa: CASRGGGNTEAFF
CDR3nt: TGTGCCAGCAGAGGGGGGGGGAACACTGAAGCTTTCTTT

v_gene: TRBV5-5
d_gene: -
abundance: -
j_gene: TRBJ1-2
CDR3aa: CASSRRSDHGYTF
CDR3nt: TGTGCCAGCAGCCGAAGAAGCGATCATGGCTACACCTTC

v_gene: TRBV4-1
d_gene: -
abundance: -
j_gene: TRBJ2-2
CDR3aa: CASRQGPGELFF
CDR3nt: TGCGCCAGCAGACAGGGTCCCGGGGAGCTGTTTTTT

v_gene: TRBV6-5
d_gene: -
abundance: -
j_gene: TRBJ1-5
CDR3aa: CASSYGGTQPQHF
CDR3nt: TGTGCCAGCAGTTACGGGGGGACTCAGCCCCAGCATTTT

v_gene: TRBV5-4
d_gene: TRBD2
abundance: -
j_gene: TRBJ2-5
CDR3aa: CASSFGTSGVETQYF
CDR3nt: TGTGCCAGCAGCTTCGGGACTAGCGGGGTGGAGACCCAGTACTTC

v_gene: TRBV28
d_gene: -
abundance: -
j_gene: TRBJ2-2
CDR3aa: CASSLGATGELFF
CDR3nt: TGTGCCAGCAGTTTAGGGGCTACCGGGGAGCTGTTTTTT

v_gene: TRBV28
d_gene: TRBD1
abundance: once
j_gene: TRBJ2-7
CDR3aa: CASSAWTGSSYEQYF
CDR3nt: TGTGCCAGCAGCGCTTGGACAGGCAGCTCCTACGAGCAGTACTTC

v_gene: TRBV28
d_gene: TRBD1
abundance: -
j_gene: TRBJ1-1
CDR3aa: CASSLTDGTGDTEAFF
CDR3nt: TGTGCCAGCAGTTTGACTGATGGGACAGGGGACACTGAAGCTTTCTTT

v_gene: TRBV5-4
d_gene: TRBD2
abundance: -
j_gene: TRBJ2-3
CDR3aa: CASRTGLAGSDTQYF
CDR3nt: TGTGCCAGCAGGACCGGACTAGCGGGATCGGATACGCAGTATTTT

v_gene: TRBV7-7
d_gene: -
abundance: -
j_gene: TRBJ2-3
CDR3aa: CASSLAYTDTQYF
CDR3nt: TGTGCTAGCAGCTTAGCGTATACAGATACGCAGTATTTT

v_gene: TRBV11-2
d_gene: -
abundance: once
j_gene: TRBJ1-1
CDR3aa: CASSLVLAGLNTEAFF
CDR3nt: TGTGCCAGCAGCTTAGTCCTTGCAGGGTTGAACACTGAAGCTTTCTTT

v_gene: TRBV28
d_gene: TRBD2
abundance: -
j_gene: TRBJ2-7
CDR3aa: CASRPWTSGRPSYEQYF
CDR3nt: TGTGCCAGCAGGCCCTGGACTAGCGGGAGGCCGTCCTACGAGCAGTACTTC

v_gene: TRBV10-2
d_gene: TRBD2
abundance: -
j_gene: TRBJ2-5
CDR3aa: CASSDRGLAGEETQYF
CDR3nt: TGCGCCAGCAGTGATAGGGGACTAGCGGGAGAAGAGACCCAGTACTTC

v_gene: TRBV20-1
d_gene: TRBD1
abundance: -
j_gene: TRBJ2-1
CDR3aa: CSASQGAEQFF
CDR3nt: TGCAGTGCTAGTCAGGGGGCTGAGCAGTTCTTC

v_gene: TRBV1
d_gene: -
abundance: -
j_gene: TRBJ1-5
CDR3aa: CTSSQDRTGDSNQPQHF
CDR3nt: TGCACCAGCAGCCAAGACCGCACAGGTGATAGCAATCAGCCCCAGCATTTT

v_gene: TRBV13
d_gene: -
abundance: -
j_gene: TRBJ2-5
CDR3aa: CASSSPSQGHAGAQYF
CDR3nt: TGTGCCAGCAGCTCCCCTAGCCAGGGACACGCAGGGGCCCAGTACTTC

v_gene: TRBV6-5
d_gene: TRBD1
abundance: once
j_gene: TRBJ2-7
CDR3aa: CASSLGQLSYEQYF
CDR3nt: TGTGCCAGCAGCCTGGGACAGCTCTCCTACGAGCAGTACTTC

v_gene: TRBV28
d_gene: TRBD2
abundance: -
j_gene: TRBJ2-3
CDR3aa: CASGRDLGSKLTQYF
CDR3nt: TGTGCCAGCGGGAGGGATTTGGGGTCGAAACTTACGCAGTATTTT

v_gene: TRBV30
d_gene: -
abundance: few
j_gene: TRBJ2-2
CDR3aa: CAWMVAEHTGELFF
CDR3nt: TGTGCCTGGATGGTAGCGGAGCACACCGGGGAGCTGTTTTTT

v_gene: TRBV19
d_gene: TRBD1
abundance: few
j_gene: TRBJ1-2
CDR3aa: CASSGRQGGGYTF
CDR3nt: TGTGCCAGTAGTGGGAGACAGGGGGGAGGCTACACCTTC

v_gene: TRBV5-6
d_gene: TRBD2
abundance: once
j_gene: TRBJ2-7
CDR3aa: CASSRPRTSGAHAYEQYF
CDR3nt: TGTGCCAGCAGTCGCCCCAGGACTAGCGGGGCACACGCCTACGAGCAGTACTTC

v_gene: TRBV29-1
d_gene: -
abundance: -
j_gene: TRBJ2-4
CDR3aa: CSVEYGGAKNIQYF
CDR3nt: TGCAGCGTTGAGTATGGGGGGGCCAAAAACATTCAGTACTTC

v_gene: TRBV6-1
d_gene: -
abundance: few
j_gene: TRBJ1-1
CDR3aa: CASNPRGAEAFF
CDR3nt: TGTGCCAGCAATCCCCGGGGGGCCGAAGCTTTCTTT

v_gene: TRBV11-2
d_gene: TRBD2
abundance: -
j_gene: TRBJ2-7
CDR3aa: CASSPGSGGSYEQYF
CDR3nt: TGTGCCAGCAGCCCAGGCAGCGGGGGTTCCTACGAGCAGTACTTC

v_gene: TRBV2
d_gene: TRBD2
abundance: -
j_gene: TRBJ2-2
CDR3aa: CASSRLAGGYAGELFF
CDR3nt: TGTGCCAGCAGTAGACTAGCGGGAGGGTATGCCGGGGAGCTGTTTTTT

v_gene: TRBV5-1
d_gene: TRBD2
abundance: -
j_gene: TRBJ2-3
CDR3aa: CASSWGGLARDTQYF
CDR3nt: TGCGCCAGCTCCTGGGGTGGACTAGCAAGGGATACGCAGTATTTT

v_gene: TRBV5-1
d_gene: -
abundance: few
j_gene: TRBJ2-3
CDR3aa: CASSFLDTTGPDTQYF
CDR3nt: TGCGCCAGCAGCTTTCTCGACACCACAGGCCCAGATACGCAGTATTTT

v_gene: TRBV29-1
d_gene: -
abundance: -
j_gene: TRBJ1-4
CDR3aa: CSVLTGEKLFF
CDR3nt: TGCAGCGTTTTAACAGGGGAAAAACTGTTTTTT

v_gene: TRBV9
d_gene: TRBD2
abundance: once
j_gene: TRBJ2-1
CDR3aa: CASSVDSGRASEQFF
CDR3nt: TGTGCCAGCAGCGTAGATAGCGGGAGGGCCAGTGAGCAGTTCTTC

v_gene: TRBV10-3
d_gene: TRBD2
abundance: -
j_gene: TRBJ2-3
CDR3aa: CATLAGGTDTQYF
CDR3nt: TGTGCCACCTTAGCGGGAGGGACAGATACGCAGTATTTT

v_gene: TRBV7-9
d_gene: TRBD2
abundance: -
j_gene: TRBJ2-7
CDR3aa: CASSSLPGLAAYEQYF
CDR3nt: TGTGCCAGCAGTTCTCTCCCGGGACTAGCCGCATACGAGCAGTACTTC

v_gene: TRBV19
d_gene: TRBD1
abundance: -
j_gene: TRBJ1-2
CDR3aa: CASSIAPGQGVYGYTF
CDR3nt: TGTGCCAGTAGTATAGCCCCGGGACAGGGGGTCTATGGCTACACCTTC

v_gene: TRBV4-1
d_gene: -
abundance: -
j_gene: TRBJ1-1
CDR3aa: CASSQPVQGFTEAFF
CDR3nt: TGCGCCAGCAGCCAGCCCGTACAGGGTTTTACTGAAGCTTTCTTT

v_gene: TRBV6-5
d_gene: -
abundance: -
j_gene: TRBJ1-5
CDR3aa: CASSWGQGNQPQHF
CDR3nt: TGTGCCAGCAGTTGGGGGCAAGGCAATCAGCCCCAGCATTTT

v_gene: TRBV4-2
d_gene: TRBD2
abundance: -
j_gene: TRBJ2-1
CDR3aa: CASSQGGLTSGRAQQRYEQFF
CDR3nt: TGTGCCAGCAGCCAAGGGGGCCTGACTAGCGGGAGGGCTCAACAAAGGTATGAGCAGTTCTTC

v_gene: TRBV5-1
d_gene: -
abundance: -
j_gene: TRBJ2-1
CDR3aa: CASSLGSYNEQFF
CDR3nt: TGCGCCAGCAGCTTGGGCAGTTACAATGAGCAGTTCTTC

v_gene: TRBV30
d_gene: -
abundance: once
j_gene: TRBJ2-5
CDR3aa: CAWSPQGVPETQYF
CDR3nt: TGTGCCTGGAGTCCTCAGGGTGTACCGGAGACCCAGTACTTC

v_gene: TRBV5-6
d_gene: -
abundance: -
j_gene: TRBJ2-3
CDR3aa: CASSYRNLDTQYF
CDR3nt: TGTGCCAGCAGCTACAGAAATCTAGATACGCAGTATTTT

v_gene: TRBV5-1
d_gene: -
abundance: -
j_gene: TRBJ1-1
CDR3aa: CASSPRTTAEAFF
CDR3nt: TGCGCCAGCAGCCCGCGGACAACGGCTGAAGCTTTCTTT

v_gene: TRBV18
d_gene: TRBD1
abundance: -
j_gene: TRBJ2-1
CDR3aa: CASSPVAGTDNEQFF
CDR3nt: TGTGCCAGCTCACCAGTAGCAGGGACAGACAATGAGCAGTTCTTC

v_gene: TRBV4-3
d_gene: -
abundance: -
j_gene: TRBJ2-1
CDR3aa: CASSQVTGNEQFF
CDR3nt: TGCGCCAGCAGCCAAGTAACCGGGAATGAGCAGTTCTTC

v_gene: TRBV7-2
d_gene: TRBD2
abundance: -
j_gene: TRBJ2-7
CDR3aa: CASSERTSGRLQYF
CDR3nt: TGTGCCAGCAGCGAACGGACTAGCGGGAGGTTACAGTACTTC

v_gene: TRBV14
d_gene: TRBD1
abundance: few
j_gene: TRBJ2-7
CDR3aa: CASSHQDRGFYEQYF
CDR3nt: TGTGCCAGCAGCCACCAGGACAGGGGGTTCTACGAGCAGTACTTC

v_gene: TRBV28
d_gene: TRBD1
abundance: -
j_gene: TRBJ2-7
CDR3aa: CASSPSNPGQGYEQYF
CDR3nt: TGTGCCAGCAGTCCCTCTAATCCGGGACAGGGCTACGAGCAGTACTTC

v_gene: TRBV19
d_gene: -
abundance: -
j_gene: TRBJ2-1
CDR3aa: CASSIDQADNEQFF
CDR3nt: TGTGCCAGTAGTATAGATCAAGCGGACAATGAGCAGTTCTTC